This T cell receptor beta chain comes out of a study of graft-versus-host responses after intestinal transplantation. The CDR3 sequence is 12 residues long. Germline loops: CDR1 LNHDA, CDR2 SQIVND (reference sequence). Trimming cost V 7 bases and J 4 bases, with 10 bases left between them. Note on this clone: Its antigen is not known.

Whole-study findings and limits: Where graft-donor T cell macrochimerism was present, patients had high graft-versus-host to host-versus-graft clonal ratios in allografts.

Data came from immunoSEQ multiplex PCR; TCRdb stores just in-frame clones and leaves some out. The repertoire holds about 93,000 clones, with approximately 92% as singletons. This sample comprised unstimulated CD8+ T cells sorted from spleen or lymph node cells, obtained before intestinal transplant. This receptor was identified in a human donor who received an intestinal transplant. The chain carries TRBV19 and TRBJ1-2, with D hard to call. The CDR3 protein is CASTRGVYGYTF. The CDR3 DNA follows: TGTGCCAGTACTCGAGGAGTCTATGGCTACACCTTC.